This TCR beta chain appears in the sequencing data of a study of vaccination and CD4 T cells after COVID-19. Looking at the study overall: Each participant was administered two doses of a vaccine, which was either BNT162b2 or mRNA-1273.

Worth noting for this clonotype: Its specificity is not known.

Treatment here: roughly 10-day PBMC culture with coronavirus spike peptide pools or control peptides (ViraFEST assay). V was clipped by 4 bases and J by 6 bases, with 11 bases between them. The CDR3 has 12 amino acids. Germline-derived CDR1 and CDR2 are SGHRS and YFSETQ. Cultured CD4+ T cells had their DNA profiled by the Oncomine TCR Beta short-read assay. Via MiXCR, TCRdb re-called the PCR reads, giving one row per CDR3 protein. Among about 26,000 distinct CDR3 sequences, 40% to 45% were seen once, and the ten largest hold roughly 11%. The TCR sequence derives from a human donor who had recovered from COVID-19. The sequenced material came from CD4+ T cells from blood, cultured in vitro. The chain has TRBV5-1 and TRBJ2-7, with D possibly matching TRBD1 (5 bases). DNA of the CDR3: TGCGCCAGCAGCGAACGCCAGGGCGAGCAGTACTTC. Encoded protein: CASSERQGEQYF.